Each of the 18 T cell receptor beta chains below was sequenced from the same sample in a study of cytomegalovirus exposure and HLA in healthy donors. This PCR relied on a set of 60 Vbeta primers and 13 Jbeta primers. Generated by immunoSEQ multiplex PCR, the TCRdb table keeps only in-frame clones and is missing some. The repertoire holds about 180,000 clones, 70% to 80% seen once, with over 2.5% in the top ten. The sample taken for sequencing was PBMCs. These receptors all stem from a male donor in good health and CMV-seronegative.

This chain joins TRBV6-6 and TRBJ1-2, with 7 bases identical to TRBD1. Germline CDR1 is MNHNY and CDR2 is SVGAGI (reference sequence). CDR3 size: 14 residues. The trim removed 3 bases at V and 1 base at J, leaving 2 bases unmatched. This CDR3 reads CASSYRQGNYGYTF. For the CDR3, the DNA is TGTGCCAGCAGTTATCGACAGGGTAACTATGGCTACACCTTC.

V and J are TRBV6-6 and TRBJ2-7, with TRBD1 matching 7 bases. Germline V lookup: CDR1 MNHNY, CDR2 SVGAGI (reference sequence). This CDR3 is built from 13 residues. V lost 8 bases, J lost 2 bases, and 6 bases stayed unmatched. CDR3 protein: CASHGQAAYEQYF. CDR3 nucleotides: TGTGCCAGCCACGGACAGGCTGCCTACGAGCAGTACTTC.

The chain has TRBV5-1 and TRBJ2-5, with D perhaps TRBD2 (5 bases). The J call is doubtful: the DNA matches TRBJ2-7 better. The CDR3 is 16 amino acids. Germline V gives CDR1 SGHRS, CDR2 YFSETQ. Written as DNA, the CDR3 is TGCGCCAGCAGCTCCGGAGGCTCCACCCCTCAATACGAGCAGTACTTC. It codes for CASSSGGSTPQYEQYF.

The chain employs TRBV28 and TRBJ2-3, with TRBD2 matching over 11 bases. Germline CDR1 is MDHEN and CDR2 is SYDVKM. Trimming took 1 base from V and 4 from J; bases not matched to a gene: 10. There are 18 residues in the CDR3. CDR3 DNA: TGTGCCAGCAGTTTATATAAAACTAGCGGGAGTCCGCCAGATACGCAGTATTTT. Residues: CASSLYKTSGSPPDTQYF.

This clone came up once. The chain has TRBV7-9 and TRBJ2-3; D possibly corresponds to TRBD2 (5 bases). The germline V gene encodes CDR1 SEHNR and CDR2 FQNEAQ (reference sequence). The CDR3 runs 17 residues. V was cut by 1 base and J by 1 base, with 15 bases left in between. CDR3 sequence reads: CASSLDYIGVGTDTQYF. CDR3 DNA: TGTGCCAGCAGCTTAGATTACATCGGGGTGGGCACAGATACGCAGTATTTT.

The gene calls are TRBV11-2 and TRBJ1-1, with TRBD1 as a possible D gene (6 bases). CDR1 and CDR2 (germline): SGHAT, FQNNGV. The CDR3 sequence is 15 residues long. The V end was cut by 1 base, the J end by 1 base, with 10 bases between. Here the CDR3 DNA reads TGTGCCAGCAGCTTAGTTTGGGGACAGAACACTGAAGCTTTCTTT. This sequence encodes CASSLVWGQNTEAFF.

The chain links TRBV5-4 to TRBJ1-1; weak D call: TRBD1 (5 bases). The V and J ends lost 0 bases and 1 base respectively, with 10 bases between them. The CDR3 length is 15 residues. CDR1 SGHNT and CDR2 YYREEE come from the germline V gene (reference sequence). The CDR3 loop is CASSLVGRENTEAFF. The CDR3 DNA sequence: TGTGCCAGCAGCTTGGTCGGCAGGGAGAACACTGAAGCTTTCTTT. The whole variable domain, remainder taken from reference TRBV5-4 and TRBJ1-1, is ETGVTQSPTHLIKTRGQQVTLRCSSQSGHNTVSWYQQALGQGPQFIFQYYREEENGRGNFPPRFSGLQFPNYSSELNVNALELDDSALYLCASSLVGRENTEAFFGQGTRLTVV.

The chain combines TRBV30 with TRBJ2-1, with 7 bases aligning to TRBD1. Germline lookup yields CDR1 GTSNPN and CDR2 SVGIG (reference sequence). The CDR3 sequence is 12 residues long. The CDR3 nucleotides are TGTGCGATGGACAGGCGCCACAATGAGCAGTTCTTC. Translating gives CAMDRRHNEQFF.

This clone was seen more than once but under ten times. The CDR3 coding sequence is TGCGCCAGCAGCTTGGGACTAGCGGGCCCTTCTGGGGCCAACGTCCTGACTTTC. It specifies CASSLGLAGPSGANVLTF. The chain couples TRBV5-1 to TRBJ2-6; TRBD2 agrees at 10 bases. There are 18 residues in the CDR3. Germline V gene sequence: CDR1 SGHRS, CDR2 YFSETQ. Trimming removed 0 bases from V and 1 base from J; junction bases left unmatched: 4.

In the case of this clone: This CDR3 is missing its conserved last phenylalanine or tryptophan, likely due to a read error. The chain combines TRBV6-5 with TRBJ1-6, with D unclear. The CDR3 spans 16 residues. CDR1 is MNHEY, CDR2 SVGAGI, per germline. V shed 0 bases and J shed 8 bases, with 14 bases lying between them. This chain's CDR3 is CASSYSISGGYSPLHL. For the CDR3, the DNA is TGTGCCAGCAGTTACTCGATCTCTGGAGGGTATTCACCCCTCCACCTT.

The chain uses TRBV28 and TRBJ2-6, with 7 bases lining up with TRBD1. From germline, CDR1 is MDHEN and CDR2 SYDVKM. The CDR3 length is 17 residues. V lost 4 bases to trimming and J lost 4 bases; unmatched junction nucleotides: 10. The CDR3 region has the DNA TGTGCCAGCAGTTCTCCGACAGGGCCATCCGGGGCCAACGTCCTGACTTTC. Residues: CASSSPTGPSGANVLTF.

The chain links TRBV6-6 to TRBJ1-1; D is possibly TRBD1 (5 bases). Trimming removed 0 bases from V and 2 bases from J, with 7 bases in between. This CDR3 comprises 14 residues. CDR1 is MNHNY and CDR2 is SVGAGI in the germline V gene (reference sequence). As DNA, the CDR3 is TGTGCCAGCAGTTACTCGCAGGGAAACACTGAAGCTTTCTTT. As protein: CASSYSQGNTEAFF.

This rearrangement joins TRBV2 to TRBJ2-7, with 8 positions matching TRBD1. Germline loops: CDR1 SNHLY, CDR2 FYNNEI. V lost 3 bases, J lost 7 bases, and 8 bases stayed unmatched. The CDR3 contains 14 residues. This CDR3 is CASSDGQGAREQYF. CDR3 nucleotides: TGTGCCAGCAGTGATGGGCAGGGGGCGCGGGAGCAGTACTTC. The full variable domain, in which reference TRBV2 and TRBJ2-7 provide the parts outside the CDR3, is EPEVTQTPSHQVTQMGQEVILRCVPISNHLYFYWYRQILGQKVEFLVSFYNNEISEKSEIFDDQFSVERPDGSNFTLKIRSTKLEDSAMYFCASSDGQGAREQYFGPGTRLTVT.

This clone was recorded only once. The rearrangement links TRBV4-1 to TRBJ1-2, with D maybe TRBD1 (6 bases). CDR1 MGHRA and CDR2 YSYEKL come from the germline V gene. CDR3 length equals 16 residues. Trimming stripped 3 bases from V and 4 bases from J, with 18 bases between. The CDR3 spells CASSQGRGGAAYGYTF. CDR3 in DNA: TGCGCCAGCAGCCAGGGGAGGGGGGGGGCGGCCTATGGCTACACCTTC.

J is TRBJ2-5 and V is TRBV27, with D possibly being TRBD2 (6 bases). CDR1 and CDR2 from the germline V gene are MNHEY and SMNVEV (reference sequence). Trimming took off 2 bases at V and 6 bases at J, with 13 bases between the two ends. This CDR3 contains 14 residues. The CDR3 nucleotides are TGTGCCAGCAGTTTAGTAGCGGTAGGGAAGACCCAGTACTTC. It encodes CASSLVAVGKTQYF.

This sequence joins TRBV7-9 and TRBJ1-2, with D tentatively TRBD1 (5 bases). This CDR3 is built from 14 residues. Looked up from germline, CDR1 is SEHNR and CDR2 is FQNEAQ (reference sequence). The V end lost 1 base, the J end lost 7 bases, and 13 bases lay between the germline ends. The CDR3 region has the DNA TGTGCCAGCAGCTTAGGGGCGGGGGACCCTGGCTACACCTTC. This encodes CASSLGAGDPGYTF.

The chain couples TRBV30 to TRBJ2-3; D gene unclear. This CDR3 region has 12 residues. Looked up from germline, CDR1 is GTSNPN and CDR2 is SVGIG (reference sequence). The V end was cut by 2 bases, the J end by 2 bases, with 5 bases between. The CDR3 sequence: CAWSPNTDTQYF. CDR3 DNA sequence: TGTGCCTGGAGTCCAAACACAGATACGCAGTATTTT.

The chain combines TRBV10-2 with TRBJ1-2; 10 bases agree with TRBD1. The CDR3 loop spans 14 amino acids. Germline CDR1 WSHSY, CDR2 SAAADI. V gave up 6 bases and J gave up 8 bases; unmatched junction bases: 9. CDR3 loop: CASRGTGEVPGYTF. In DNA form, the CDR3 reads TGCGCCAGCAGGGGGACAGGGGAGGTTCCGGGCTACACCTTC.